What follows are 29 T cell receptor beta chains derived from one specimen sequenced in a study of beta chain features in type 1 diabetes. Investigators reverse transcribed all isolated RNA, so they sequenced expressed TCRB transcripts. Clones were read by immunoSEQ multiplex PCR, and TCRdb kept only the in-frame ones, dropping some. The sample has 110,000 to 150,000 clones, 9.5% to 10% seen once. The sequencing sample was made of central memory CD4+ T cells from blood. The receptors come from a woman in her 40s in good health.

This clone was recorded a few times. Other DNA sequences within the sample encode an identical CDR3. The CDR3 region has the DNA TGTGCCAGCAGCCTCGGGACAGGGGTTTATCAGCCCCAGCATTTT. Its protein is CASSLGTGVYQPQHF. The chain carries TRBV7-9 and TRBJ1-5; 10 nucleotides agree with TRBD1. V was pared by 5 bases and J by 5 bases, with 6 bases of the junction left unmatched. This CDR3 is 15 amino acids long. Per the germline V gene, CDR1 is SEHNR and CDR2 is FQNEAQ (reference sequence).

The chain has TRBV13 and TRBJ2-4, with D tentatively TRBD1 (6 bases). Trimming took off 2 bases at V and 5 bases at J, with 10 bases between the two ends. Germline V gene data show CDR1 as PRHDT and CDR2 as FYEKMQ (reference sequence). This CDR3 contains 14 residues. CDR3 sequence (DNA): TGTGCCAGCAGCTTAAGGGGGAACCAAAACATTCAGTACTTC. Translating gives CASSLRGNQNIQYF.

The chain couples TRBV5-1 to TRBJ2-7; 10 nucleotides line up with TRBD1. Germline-derived CDR1 and CDR2 are SGHRS and YFSETQ. CDR3 length equals 15 residues. V was pared by 4 bases and J by 4 bases, with 8 bases of the junction left unmatched. CDR3 protein: CASSASGTGVYEQYF. CDR3 nucleotides: TGCGCCAGCAGCGCCTCCGGGACAGGGGTTTACGAGCAGTACTTC. Filled out from reference TRBV5-1 and TRBJ2-7, the complete variable domain reads KAGVTQTPRYLIKTRGQQVTLSCSPISGHRSVSWYQQTPGQGLQFLFEYFSETQRNKGNFPGRFSGRQFSNSRSEMNVSTLELGDSALYLCASSASGTGVYEQYFGPGTRLTVT.

This clone has at least ten counts. The rearrangement uses TRBV4-2 and TRBJ2-1, with 8 positions matching TRBD1. Germline V lookup: CDR1 LGHNA, CDR2 YNFKEQ. This CDR3 contains 14 residues. The ends lost 4 bases at V and 5 bases at J; junction bases unmatched: 4. The CDR3 DNA sequence: TGTGCCAGCAGCCCTGGACAGGGAGACAATGAGCAGTTCTTC. Amino acid sequence: CASSPGQGDNEQFF.

This clone has at least ten counts. The chain links TRBV6-5 to TRBJ2-2, with 7 bases aligning to TRBD1. J gave up 1 base and V 6 bases, and 2 bases lay outside the gene matches. The CDR3 runs 14 residues. CDR1 is MNHEY and CDR2 is SVGAGI in the germline V gene. The CDR3 DNA is TGTGCCAGCAGCCACAGGGGGAACACCGGGGAGCTGTTTTTT. Its protein product is CASSHRGNTGELFF.

In its sample, this clone was seen a few times. CDR3 region: CASSGGQETQYF. CDR3 nucleotide sequence: TGTGCCTCTTCGGGGGGGCAAGAGACCCAGTACTTC. The rearrangement links TRBV19 to TRBJ2-5; 8 nucleotides align to TRBD2. Germline V CDR1 and CDR2: LNHDA, SQIVND (reference sequence). Trimming cost V 11 bases and J 2 bases; bases outside gene matches: 4. This CDR3 has 12 amino acids.

This clone was counted only a few times. The rearrangement joins TRBV27 to TRBJ2-5; D ambiguous. Trimming took 1 base from V and 5 from J, leaving 17 bases between them. From germline, CDR1 is MNHEY and CDR2 SMNVEV (reference sequence). The length of the CDR3 is 16 residues. DNA for the CDR3: TGTGCCAGCAGTTTATTGGGCAGCACCCTACTTGAGACCCAGTACTTC. Residues: CASSLLGSTLLETQYF.

V and J are TRBV7-2 and TRBJ1-1; TRBD1 matches at 9 bases. Per germline, CDR1 SGHTA and CDR2 FQGNSA. Unmatched junction bases numbered 11, after V lost 4 bases and J lost 5 bases. The CDR3 runs to 16 residues. CDR3 DNA: TGTGCCAGCAGCTCGACAGGGGGGTCCCGAAGGACTGAAGCTTTCTTT. Encoded protein: CASSSTGGSRRTEAFF.

This clone was found a few times. The chain uses TRBV6-6 and TRBJ1-4, with a weak D call TRBD1 (5 bases). The ends were cut back, 7 bases at V and 5 bases at J, with 14 bases in the middle. Looked up from germline, CDR1 is MNHNY and CDR2 is SVGAGI (reference sequence). The CDR3 extends over 14 amino acids. This chain's CDR3 is CASKGTGSNEKLFF. The DNA for the CDR3 is TGTGCCAGCAAGGGAACAGGCTCAAATGAAAAACTGTTTTTT.

This clone was seen ten or more times. The chain has TRBV18 and TRBJ1-6; D uncertain. Trimming shortened V by 2 bases and J by 9 bases, and 17 bases separated the two germline ends. The CDR3 contains 16 residues. Germline V gene lookup returns CDR1 KGHSH and CDR2 LQKENI. The CDR3 is CASSPGTQRIISPLHF. CDR3 bases: TGTGCCAGCTCACCAGGTACTCAGAGGATAATTTCACCCCTCCACTTT.

This clone has more than one count but fewer than ten. This sequence joins TRBV15 and TRBJ2-7, with 8 bases lining up with TRBD1. Losses at the gene ends were 3 bases for V and 3 bases for J; bases not matched to a gene: 7. The CDR3 has 15 residues. From germline, CDR1 is LNHNV and CDR2 YYDKDF (reference sequence). As DNA, the CDR3 is TGTGCCACCAGCAGCCCTTGGGACAGGAACTACGAGCAGTACTTC. Translating gives CATSSPWDRNYEQYF.

This clone was recorded at least ten times. The chain couples TRBV13 to TRBJ1-2, with 7 bases matching TRBD1. The CDR3 contains 13 residues. J was trimmed by 2 bases and V by 8 bases; bases with no gene match: 5. Germline-derived CDR1 and CDR2 are PRHDT and FYEKMQ (reference sequence). CDR3 residues: CASGAGGNYGYTF. The CDR3 DNA reads as TGTGCCAGCGGGGCAGGGGGGAACTATGGCTACACCTTC. The variable domain in full, with the rest retrieved from reference TRBV13 and TRBJ1-2, is AAGVIQSPRHLIKEKRETATLKCYPIPRHDTVYWYQQGPGQDPQFLISFYEKMQSDKGSIPDRFSAQQFSDYHSELNMSSLELGDSALYFCASGAGGNYGYTFGSGTRLTVV.

This clone was seen more than once but under ten times. The V gene is TRBV5-1, the J gene TRBJ1-6, with D unclear. V dropped 5 bases and J dropped 7 bases, with 10 bases sitting between them. CDR3 size: 13 residues. In germline, CDR1 is SGHRS, CDR2 YFSETQ. CDR3 nucleotide sequence: TGCGCCAGCAGAGGATTGGAGAATTCACCCCTCCACTTT. This codes for CASRGLENSPLHF.

Many counts were recorded for this clone. CDR3 sequence: CASIWQVATNEKLFF. The CDR3 DNA reads as TGTGCCAGCATATGGCAGGTTGCAACTAATGAAAAACTGTTTTTT. The chain uses TRBV2 and TRBJ1-4; the D is unclear. The germline CDR1 and CDR2 sequences are SNHLY and FYNNEI. The V and J ends lost 7 bases and 0 bases respectively, with 12 bases between them. This CDR3 has 15 amino acids.

The sample holds a few counts of this clone. The chain recombines TRBV5-4 with TRBJ1-2; D not resolved. The germline V and J ends were trimmed by 0 bases and 5 bases, with 11 bases remaining between them. The V gene's germline CDR1 is SGHNT and CDR2 YYREEE (reference sequence). CDR3 length equals 14 residues. In DNA form, the CDR3 reads TGTGCCAGCAGCTTGGACGGGAGAGGGTATGGCTACACCTTC. Its protein product is CASSLDGRGYGYTF.

The chain employs TRBV19 and TRBJ1-2; no reliable D call. The V gene lost 8 bases and the J gene lost 2 bases, with 12 bases spanning the gap. The CDR3 has 13 residues. The V gene's germline CDR1 is LNHDA and CDR2 SQIVND (reference sequence). CDR3: CASAPDGNYGYTF. The CDR3, as DNA: TGTGCCAGTGCCCCCGACGGGAACTATGGCTACACCTTC.

This clone has a handful of counts. The chain combines TRBV9 with TRBJ2-2; possibly TRBD2 for D (5 bases). This CDR3 is built from 15 residues. CDR1 SGDLS and CDR2 YYNGEE come from the germline V gene. The V end was cut by 0 bases, the J end by 0 bases, with 6 bases between. The CDR3 DNA reads TGTGCCAGCAGCGTAGCCGGGGCGAACACCGGGGAGCTGTTTTTT. Translating it yields CASSVAGANTGELFF.

This clone has only a few counts. The V and J genes are TRBV7-2 and TRBJ2-5, with D uncertain. Trimming took off 5 bases at V and 1 base at J, with 11 bases between the two ends. The CDR3 consists of 14 residues. Germline V gene sequence: CDR1 SGHTA, CDR2 FQGNSA. The CDR3 protein is CASSRPGPQETQYF. In DNA form, the CDR3 reads TGTGCCAGCAGCCGCCCAGGTCCCCAAGAGACCCAGTACTTC. The variable domain in full, completed from reference TRBV7-2 and TRBJ2-5, reads GAGVSQSPSNKVTEKGKDVELRCDPISGHTALYWYRQSLGQGLEFLIYFQGNSAPDKSGLPSDRFSAERTGGSVSTLTIQRTQQEDSAVYLCASSRPGPQETQYFGPGTRLLVL.

In its sample, this clone was seen many times. At one end the junction does not follow the germline gene, possibly because of a read error. This CDR3 reads CASSNGQGYHF. In DNA form, the CDR3 reads TGTGCCAGCAGCAACGGACAGGGTTACCACTTC. The V call is TRBV7-9, the J call TRBJ2-7; TRBD1 aligns across 8 bases. CDR3 length equals 11 residues. Germline V lookup: CDR1 SEHNR, CDR2 FQNEAQ (reference sequence). The whole variable domain, remainder taken from reference TRBV7-9 and TRBJ2-7, is DTGVSQNPRHKITKRGQNVTFRCDPISEHNRLYWYRQTLGQGPEFLTYFQNEAQLEKSRLLSDRFSAERPKGSFSTLEIQRTEQGDSAMYLCASSNGQGYHFGPGTRLTVT.

This clone was detected a few times. V and J are TRBV6-6 and TRBJ2-7; D remains ambiguous. Trimming took 6 bases from V and 4 from J, leaving 16 bases between them. Germline V CDR1 and CDR2: MNHNY, SVGAGI (reference sequence). The CDR3 has 14 amino acids. The CDR3 DNA reads TGTGCCAGCAGGTTCGAGCAAACCGGGTACGAGCAGTACTTC. It encodes CASRFEQTGYEQYF.

This chain joins TRBV5-1 and TRBJ1-1, with D perhaps TRBD1 (6 bases). Trimming stripped 3 bases from V and 0 bases from J, with 18 bases between. The CDR3 loop spans 17 amino acids. The V gene's germline CDR1 is SGHRS and CDR2 YFSETQ. In DNA, the CDR3 is TGCGCCAGCAGCTCGAGGAAGCAGGACAGCTTGAACACTGAAGCTTTCTTT. Encoded protein: CASSSRKQDSLNTEAFF.

This clone was observed a few times. The rearrangement joins TRBV5-8 to TRBJ2-5, with 13 bases fitting TRBD2. There are 15 residues in the CDR3. V gave up 3 bases and J gave up 2 bases; unmatched junction bases: 1. Germline V gene data show CDR1 as SGHTS and CDR2 as YDEGEE. The CDR3 region is CASSSGLAGQETQYF. In DNA, the CDR3 is TGTGCCAGCAGCTCGGGACTAGCGGGGCAAGAGACCCAGTACTTC.

The chain combines TRBV29-1 with TRBJ1-2; maybe TRBD1 (5 bases). V lost 4 bases and J 6 bases, leaving 12 bases between the germline ends. The CDR3 sequence is 12 residues long. Germline V gene lookup returns CDR1 SQVTM and CDR2 ANQGSEA. The CDR3 spells CSVVRDDHGYTF. The CDR3 region has the DNA TGCAGCGTTGTCAGGGATGATCATGGCTACACCTTC.

The sample holds a few counts of this clone. V and J are TRBV7-2 and TRBJ1-2; D unclear. Germline CDR1 SGHTA, CDR2 FQGNSA. This CDR3 comprises 11 residues. CDR3 in DNA: TGTGCGGCGGGGTTTTTCGATGGCTACACCTTC. Translating gives CAAGFFDGYTF. The full variable domain, its missing parts supplied by reference TRBV7-2 and TRBJ1-2, is GAGVSQSPSNKVTEKGKDVELRCDPISGHTALYWYRQSLGQGLEFLIYFQGNSAPDKSGLPSDRFSAERTGGSVSTLTIQRTQQEDSAVYLCAAGFFDGYTFGSGTRLTVV.

The J gene is TRBJ2-7, the V gene TRBV7-9, with D unclear. V gave up 3 bases and J gave up 7 bases, with 7 bases separating them. The CDR3 consists of 11 residues. The germline CDR1 and CDR2 sequences are SEHNR and FQNEAQ (reference sequence). Written as DNA, the CDR3 is TGTGCCAGCAGCTTCCCGGGTGAGCAGTACTTC. Translation: CASSFPGEQYF.

The chain is built from TRBV10-3 and TRBJ2-2; 9 bases are shared with TRBD1. CDR1 ENHRY and CDR2 SYGVKD come from the germline V gene. The V segment lost 6 bases and the J segment 2 bases; nucleotides outside the gene matches: 7. The CDR3 totals 16 residues. CDR3 loop: CAIRSGQGINTGELFF. The CDR3 DNA follows: TGTGCCATCAGAAGCGGACAGGGGATCAACACCGGGGAGCTGTTTTTT.

The chain carries TRBV5-4 and TRBJ1-6; tentatively, D is TRBD1 (6 bases). The CDR3 runs to 16 residues. V lost 0 bases and J 0 bases, leaving 7 bases between the germline ends. CDR1 and CDR2 (germline): SGHNT, YYREEE (reference sequence). DNA of the CDR3: TGTGCCAGCAGCTTGGGGGACATCTCCTATAATTCACCCCTCCACTTT. Amino acid sequence: CASSLGDISYNSPLHF. The full variable domain, with the rest looked up from reference TRBV5-4 and TRBJ1-6, is ETGVTQSPTHLIKTRGQQVTLRCSSQSGHNTVSWYQQALGQGPQFIFQYYREEENGRGNFPPRFSGLQFPNYSSELNVNALELDDSALYLCASSLGDISYNSPLHFGNGTRLTVT.

The rearrangement links TRBV6-5 to TRBJ1-2, with 10 bases lining up with TRBD1. V dropped 4 bases and J dropped 2; count of bases not matched to a gene: 7. This CDR3 region has 16 residues. Germline assignment: CDR1 MNHEY and CDR2 SVGAGI. CDR3 in DNA: TGTGCCAGCAGTTCCCCCCGGGACAGGGGAAACTATGGCTACACCTTC. Protein sequence: CASSSPRDRGNYGYTF.

The chain links TRBV5-4 to TRBJ2-1; 8 bases line up with TRBD2. Trimming cost V 0 bases and J 0 bases; bases outside gene matches: 5. The CDR3 is 17 amino acids. CDR1 is SGHNT, CDR2 YYREEE, per germline (reference sequence). The CDR3 reads CASSLGGGGSSYNEQFF. CDR3 DNA sequence: TGTGCCAGCAGCTTGGGGGGCGGGGGGTCCTCCTACAATGAGCAGTTCTTC.